This entry features one T cell receptor (beta chain) sequence. Its antigen is not known. Deletions cut 9 bases from V and 3 bases from J, with 15 bases between. This CDR3 is 14 amino acids long. Germline-derived CDR1 and CDR2 are MDHEN and SYDVKM. Data came from immunoSEQ multiplex PCR; TCRdb stores just in-frame clones and leaves some out. The sample has 35,000 to 55,000 clones, around 80% seen once. This sample stems from a study of T cell responses to AZD1222 COVID-19 vaccine. Study conclusions and caveats: After the peak T cell response, and only then, were repertoires sampled. Vaccination with two AZD1222 doses was followed by a rise in Spike-specific TCR breadth and depth. Baseline seropositivity occurred in only a handful of AZD1222 recipients.

The sequenced sample was peripheral blood, obtained 28 days after the second dose of the MenACWY control vaccine. The TCR was taken from an adult who received the MenACWY meningococcal vaccine as a control. The chain combines TRBV28 with TRBJ1-3; perhaps TRBD1 as D (5 bases). CDR3: CASLGAGSGNTIYF. The CDR3 bases are TGTGCCAGTCTCGGGGCGGGGAGTGGAAACACCATATATTTT.